The next 18 T cell receptor beta chains were all read from a single sample in a study of shared clonotypes between healthy human individuals. The repertoire was sequenced with immunoSEQ multiplex PCR; TCRdb's copy has only in-frame clones and lacks some. Of approximately 2.5 million clones in the sample, more than 85% were seen once. Material: naive CD4+ T cells from PBMCs. Described subset: CD45RA+ positively selected. These receptors originate from a young man in good health. Some clones in this sample may be carry-over from other donors' samples.

This clone was observed a few times. The rearrangement links TRBV2 to TRBJ1-1; no firm D call. The CDR3 loop spans 13 amino acids. Germline V CDR1 and CDR2: SNHLY, FYNNEI. With 4 bases removed from V and 5 bases from J, the gap between germline ends came to 11 bases. The CDR3 is CASSGNRRTEAFF. CDR3 nucleotides: TGTGCCAGCAGTGGAAACCGAAGGACTGAAGCTTTCTTT.

V is TRBV28 and J is TRBJ1-2; D may be TRBD1 (5 bases). This CDR3 is built from 16 residues. Trimming left V 8 bases short and J 0 bases short, with 19 bases between. Germline values: CDR1 MDHEN, CDR2 SYDVKM. Here the CDR3 DNA reads TGTGCCAGCGGATTTCTGACTGAGACAGCTAACTATGGCTACACCTTC. Translating it yields CASGFLTETANYGYTF.

The rearrangement joins TRBV28 to TRBJ1-5, with a weak D call TRBD1 (6 bases). The germline gives CDR1 MDHEN, CDR2 SYDVKM. The CDR3 has 15 residues. Trimming stripped 1 base from V and 5 bases from J, with 12 bases between. CDR3 coding DNA: TGTGCCAGCAGTTTATTAAGGCCAGGGGATCAGCCCCAGCATTTT. Amino acids: CASSLLRPGDQPQHF.

The chain uses TRBV5-1 and TRBJ1-1; D unclear. This CDR3 region has 14 residues. Trimming removed 1 base from V and 4 bases from J, with 11 bases in between. Germline loops: CDR1 SGHRS, CDR2 YFSETQ. The CDR3 sequence: CASSLSRATTEAFF. The DNA of the CDR3 is TGCGCCAGCAGCTTGTCAAGGGCTACCACTGAAGCTTTCTTT.

The chain combines TRBV14 with TRBJ1-2; 10 bases map to TRBD1. This CDR3 contains 15 residues. The germline V gene has CDR1 SGHDN and CDR2 FVKESK. V was pared by 4 bases and J by 4 bases, with 6 bases of the junction left unmatched. CDR3 region: CASSPQTGGGYGYTF. CDR3 nucleotides: TGTGCCAGCAGCCCCCAGACAGGGGGCGGCTATGGCTACACCTTC.

The J gene is TRBJ2-1, the V gene TRBV2; possible D gene TRBD1, 5 bases. The CDR3 sequence is 21 residues long. Looked up from germline, CDR1 is SNHLY and CDR2 is FYNNEI. V was pared by 0 bases and J by 2 bases, with 26 bases between. The DNA of the CDR3 is TGTGCCAGCAGTGAAGCGCTTCATGGTGACAGACATAAAATTCCCTACAATGAGCAGTTCTTC. Protein sequence: CASSEALHGDRHKIPYNEQFF.

The chain combines TRBV28 with TRBJ2-1; possibly TRBD2 for D (5 bases). CDR1 MDHEN and CDR2 SYDVKM come from the germline V gene. The CDR3 has 11 amino acids. The V gene lost 8 bases and the J gene lost 4 bases, with 6 bases spanning the gap. This CDR3 reads CASREYNEQFF. CDR3 DNA: TGTGCCAGCCGGGAATACAATGAGCAGTTCTTC.

The rearrangement joins TRBV27 to TRBJ2-2; TRBD2 matches at 12 bases. CDR3 length: 17 residues. With 2 bases clipped from V and 4 bases from J, the junction kept 5 bases outside the gene matches. From germline, CDR1 is MNHEY and CDR2 SMNVEV (reference sequence). CDR3 in amino acids: CASSLLAGGSGTGELFF. As DNA, the CDR3 is TGTGCCAGCAGTTTACTAGCGGGAGGGTCGGGCACCGGGGAGCTGTTTTTT.

This chain uses TRBV7-9 with TRBJ1-4; D uncertain. Trimming stripped 3 bases from V and 0 bases from J, with 8 bases between. The CDR3 runs 15 residues. Germline lookup yields CDR1 SEHNR and CDR2 FQNEAQ (reference sequence). Here the CDR3 DNA reads TGTGCCAGCAGCTTGACGGGGACAACTAATGAAAAACTGTTTTTT. Its protein product is CASSLTGTTNEKLFF.

The chain couples TRBV6-5 to TRBJ1-2; 9 nucleotides agree with TRBD1. Germline V gene lookup returns CDR1 MNHEY and CDR2 SVGAGI. The CDR3 consists of 14 residues. The J segment lost 8 bases and the V segment lost 2 bases, leaving 6 bases of the junction unmatched. CDR3 sequence: CASSYRDRANGYTF. The CDR3 DNA reads as TGTGCCAGCAGTTACAGGGACAGGGCAAACGGCTACACCTTC.

The rearrangement links TRBV25-1 to TRBJ2-2; 10 nucleotides align to TRBD1. Germline CDR1 reads MGHDK; CDR2 reads SYGVNS. V was pared by 2 bases and J by 3 bases, with 3 bases of the junction left unmatched. This CDR3 has 16 residues. The CDR3 spells CASSELGTGDTGELFF. CDR3 in DNA: TGTGCCAGCAGTGAACTAGGGACAGGGGACACCGGGGAGCTGTTTTTT.

V usage is TRBV5-4 and J usage is TRBJ2-1; 10 bases are a match to TRBD2. The CDR3 has 17 residues. CDR1 SGHNT and CDR2 YYREEE come from the germline V gene (reference sequence). The J segment lost 6 bases and the V segment lost 6 bases, leaving 15 bases of the junction unmatched. In DNA, the CDR3 is TGTGCCAGCACCCTCGGGGGTTACGGGACTAGCGTCAATGAGCAGTTCTTC. Translating it yields CASTLGGYGTSVNEQFF.

This chain uses TRBV7-3 with TRBJ2-1; 8 nucleotides match TRBD2. This CDR3 is built from 15 residues. V shed 4 bases, J shed 9 bases, and the junction held 11 bases outside the gene matches. Germline assignment: CDR1 SGHTA and CDR2 FQGTGA. The CDR3 bases are TGTGCCAGCAGCTCAGCGGGAGCCCAGCTGGGTGAGCAGTTCTTC. Amino acids: CASSSAGAQLGEQFF.

The CDR3, as DNA: TGTGCCAGCAGTTTAGGGGGGACAGGGGACATTCAGTACTTC. Amino acids: CASSLGGTGDIQYF. This sequence joins TRBV28 and TRBJ2-4; 10 bases align to TRBD1. There are 14 residues in the CDR3. Unmatched junction bases numbered 3, after V lost 2 bases and J lost 8 bases. The V gene's germline CDR1 is MDHEN and CDR2 SYDVKM. Using reference TRBV28 and TRBJ2-4 for the parts outside the CDR3, the full variable domain is DVKVTQSSRYLVKRTGEKVFLECVQDMDHENMFWYRQDPGLGLRLIYFSYDVKMKEKGDIPEGYSVSREKKERFSLILESASTNQTSMYLCASSLGGTGDIQYFGAGTRLSVL.

J is TRBJ1-6 and V is TRBV7-8; D uncertain. V lost 5 bases and J 10 bases, leaving 21 bases between the germline ends. This CDR3 comprises 16 residues. Germline CDR1 SGHVS, CDR2 FQNEAQ. The CDR3 here is CASSPYGLLGYSPLHF. In DNA form, the CDR3 reads TGTGCCAGCAGCCCTTACGGACTTCTAGGGTACTCACCCCTCCACTTT.

This clone appeared once. The genes are TRBV9 and TRBJ2-2; possible D gene TRBD2, 5 bases. This CDR3 comprises 14 residues. Trimming stripped 0 bases from V and 8 bases from J, with 11 bases between. The V gene's germline CDR1 is SGDLS and CDR2 YYNGEE. In DNA form, the CDR3 reads TGTGCCAGCAGCGTAGGGGAGCGTCTGGGGGAGCTGTTTTTT. It translates to CASSVGERLGELFF.

The chain combines TRBV7-9 with TRBJ2-1; the match to TRBD2 covers 15 bases. J lost 6 bases, V lost 4 bases, and 7 bases had no gene match. The CDR3 contains 17 residues. The germline gives CDR1 SEHNR, CDR2 FQNEAQ (reference sequence). This CDR3 is CASSSRTSGRAGNEQFF. The CDR3 nucleotides read TGTGCCAGCAGCTCCAGGACTAGCGGGAGGGCCGGCAATGAGCAGTTCTTC.

This chain joins TRBV19 and TRBJ2-1, with TRBD2 matching over 7 bases. Trimming took 5 bases from V and 7 from J; bases not matched to a gene: 5. Germline lookup yields CDR1 LNHDA and CDR2 SQIVND (reference sequence). The CDR3 runs 13 residues. For the CDR3, the DNA is TGTGCCAGTAGTGGGGAGGGAGGGAATGAGCAGTTCTTC. This encodes CASSGEGGNEQFF.